Presented here are 27 T cell receptor beta chains from one specimen sequenced in a study of blood T cell repertoires in COVID-19. The method was immunoSEQ multiplex PCR; TCRdb's version includes in-frame clones alone and lacks a portion of them. The sample has just under 80,000 clones, approximately 80% seen once. The sequenced sample was peripheral blood. The receptors here all came from a woman aged 70-85 years with acute or convalescent COVID-19.

This clone has only one observation. The chain carries TRBV27 and TRBJ1-1; unclear D gene. The germline V gene encodes CDR1 MNHEY and CDR2 SMNVEV (reference sequence). The CDR3 loop spans 14 amino acids. Trimming left V 4 bases short and J 1 base short, with 10 bases between. The CDR3 DNA is TGTGCCAGCAGTTCCAGAGGGTGGAACACTGAAGCTTTCTTT. It yields the protein CASSSRGWNTEAFF.

This chain connects TRBV2 to TRBJ1-5, with 7 bases fitting TRBD1. This CDR3 has 15 amino acids. Germline trimming cut 7 bases from V and 2 bases from J; bases unmatched to any gene: 8. Germline CDR1 SNHLY, CDR2 FYNNEI. CDR3 nucleotide sequence: TGTGCCAGCAATCGACAGGGCAGCGGCAATCAGCCCCAGCATTTT. It is translated as CASNRQGSGNQPQHF.

The gene calls are TRBV12-2 and TRBJ2-7; the tabulated D call, TRBD2, remains unverified against the DNA. TRBV12-2 has pseudogene status. The CDR3 has 14 residues. CDR3 in amino acids: CASRLPERNSEQYF. The CDR3 nucleotides are TGTGCAAGTCGCTTACCCGAACGAAACTCCGAGCAGTACTTC.

The chain is built from TRBV7-9 and TRBJ1-3; D may be TRBD1 (6 bases). This CDR3 is built from 16 residues. Trimming pared 6 bases from V and 0 bases from J, leaving 15 bases between. The germline gives CDR1 SEHNR, CDR2 FQNEAQ (reference sequence). CDR3 residues: CASRSRDTSSGNTIYF. The CDR3 DNA reads TGTGCCAGCAGGTCCCGGGACACGAGCTCTGGAAACACCATATATTTT.

The rearrangement links TRBV11-2 to TRBJ2-5; 8 nucleotides agree with TRBD2. The germline gives CDR1 SGHAT, CDR2 FQNNGV. V lost 6 bases, J lost 4 bases, and 4 bases stayed unmatched. CDR3 size: 13 residues. The CDR3 spells CASRSLAGETQYF. DNA for the CDR3: TGTGCCAGCAGGTCCCTAGCGGGAGAGACCCAGTACTTC.

The gene calls are TRBV19 and TRBJ2-4; TRBD2 agrees at 10 bases. This CDR3 is built from 17 residues. The trim removed 3 bases at V and 2 bases at J, leaving 7 bases unmatched. In germline, CDR1 is LNHDA, CDR2 SQIVND (reference sequence). The CDR3 spells CASSIGTSGITKNIQYF. The CDR3 DNA follows: TGTGCCAGTAGTATTGGCACTAGCGGGATTACCAAAAACATTCAGTACTTC.

The rearrangement joins TRBV19 to TRBJ1-2; maybe TRBD1 (5 bases). Trimming took 7 bases from V and 0 from J, leaving 12 bases between them. There are 14 residues in the CDR3. Germline V gene data show CDR1 as LNHDA and CDR2 as SQIVND (reference sequence). CDR3 bases: TGTGCCAGTACTCTGACAGAGCCTAACTATGGCTACACCTTC. This translates into CASTLTEPNYGYTF.

V gene TRBV12-5 combines with J gene TRBJ2-2, with 9 nucleotides matching TRBD2. V was pared by 10 bases and J by 1 base, with 4 bases of the junction left unmatched. The CDR3 length is 14 residues. Germline V gene sequence: CDR1 LGHNT, CDR2 FRNRAP. The CDR3 region is CATAGGVNTGELFF. DNA for the CDR3: TGTGCTACAGCGGGGGGCGTGAACACCGGGGAGCTGTTTTTT.

The rearrangement uses TRBV6-1 and TRBJ1-4; 7 bases are shared with TRBD1. The V gene's germline CDR1 is MNHNS and CDR2 SASEGT. CDR3 size: 16 residues. V shed 4 bases, J shed 5 bases, and the junction held 10 bases outside the gene matches. The CDR3: CASSARLQGENEKLFF. The CDR3 DNA is TGTGCCAGCAGTGCTAGATTGCAGGGGGAAAATGAAAAACTGTTTTTT.

The J gene is TRBJ1-6, the V gene TRBV10-1, with a tentative D call TRBD1 (6 bases). This CDR3 is 13 amino acids long. The germline V gene has CDR1 WNHNN and CDR2 SYGVQD (reference sequence). The V end lost 3 bases, the J end lost 13 bases, and 13 bases lay between the germline ends. The CDR3 DNA is TGCGCCAGCAGTGAAACTCAGGGGACCCCCCTCCACTTT. It yields the protein CASSETQGTPLHF.

V usage is TRBV18 and J usage is TRBJ1-2, with 8 bases lining up with TRBD1. Trimming at V came to 4 bases and at J to 3 bases, leaving 1 base not matched to a gene. This CDR3 has 13 residues. Germline V gene data show CDR1 as KGHSH and CDR2 as LQKENI. The CDR3 nucleotides read TGTGCCAGCTCACTGGACAGGGACTATGGCTACACCTTC. Protein product: CASSLDRDYGYTF. The full variable domain, rest sourced from reference TRBV18 and TRBJ1-2, is NAGVMQNPRHLVRRRGQEARLRCSPMKGHSHVYWYRQLPEEGLKFMVYLQKENIIDESGMPKERFSAEFPKEGPSILRIQQVVRGDSAAYFCASSLDRDYGYTFGSGTRLTVV.

The chain employs TRBV30 and TRBJ1-2, with 10 bases lining up with TRBD1. CDR3 length: 15 amino acids. With V trimmed by 6 bases and J by 4 bases, 11 bases remained unmatched. CDR1 and CDR2 (germline): GTSNPN, SVGIG (reference sequence). In DNA, the CDR3 is TGTGCCTGCCCGGACAGGGGGTCCCCTCTCTATGGCTACACCTTC. It codes for CACPDRGSPLYGYTF.

This sequence joins TRBV3-1 (or the pseudogene TRBV3-2) and TRBJ2-7; 9 bases map to TRBD2. Germline loops: CDR1 LGHDT, CDR2 YNNKEL (reference sequence). The CDR3 is made up of 15 amino acids. With 2 bases clipped from V and 6 bases from J, the junction kept 8 bases outside the gene matches. As DNA, the CDR3 is TGTGCCAGCAGCCAACGAGCGGGAGGAGATTTCGAGCAGTACTTC. It codes for CASSQRAGGDFEQYF.

This chain uses TRBV9 with TRBJ2-3, with 13 bases matching TRBD2. There are 16 residues in the CDR3. J lost 4 bases, V lost 2 bases, and 4 bases had no gene match. CDR1 and CDR2 (germline): SGDLS, YYNGEE. The CDR3 nucleotides are TGTGCCAGCAGCGTTGGACTAGCGGGAGACTCAGATACGCAGTATTTT. Its translation is CASSVGLAGDSDTQYF. Drawing the rest from reference TRBV9 and TRBJ2-3, the complete variable domain is DSGVTQTPKHLITATGQRVTLRCSPRSGDLSVYWYQQSLDQGLQFLIQYYNGEERAKGNILERFSAQQFPDLHSELNLSSLELGDSALYFCASSVGLAGDSDTQYFGPGTRLTVL.

This clone has a handful of counts. The V and J genes are TRBV15 and TRBJ1-1; possibly TRBD1 for D (6 bases). Germline values: CDR1 LNHNV, CDR2 YYDKDF (reference sequence). V shed 0 bases and J shed 4 bases, with 15 bases lying between them. The CDR3 length is 16 residues. In DNA form, the CDR3 reads TGTGCCACCAGCAGAGAAGGAACAGGGTGGACCACTGAAGCTTTCTTT. Translated: CATSREGTGWTTEAFF.

The chain employs TRBV6-5 and TRBJ1-5; no clear D gene. This CDR3 spans 14 amino acids. Trimming pared 5 bases from V and 6 bases from J, leaving 14 bases between. The germline V gene has CDR1 MNHEY and CDR2 SVGAGI. The chain's CDR3 is CASSPNAGRQPQHF. DNA for the CDR3: TGTGCCAGCAGTCCTAATGCGGGTCGTCAGCCCCAGCATTTT.

CDR3 coding DNA: TGTGCCAGCTCCGGAGACAGGGGGTCTCCGGGCGAGCAGTACTTC. Encoded protein: CASSGDRGSPGEQYF. The chain couples TRBV18 to TRBJ2-7; 9 bases map to TRBD1. With 6 bases clipped from V and 6 bases from J, the junction kept 12 bases outside the gene matches. Germline V lookup: CDR1 KGHSH, CDR2 LQKENI. The CDR3 has 15 amino acids.

This clone appeared once. The V gene is TRBV11-3, the J gene TRBJ2-1; TRBD2 matches 13 bases. V shed 5 bases and J 4 bases; nucleotides not matched to a gene: 2. CDR1 and CDR2 from the germline V gene are SGHNT and YENEEA. The CDR3 runs 15 residues. CDR3 residues: CASSILAGGYNEQFF. In DNA, the CDR3 is TGTGCCAGCAGCATACTAGCGGGAGGGTACAATGAGCAGTTCTTC.

The J gene is TRBJ2-2, the V gene TRBV24-1; D is possibly TRBD2 (6 bases). V lost 7 bases and J 5 bases, leaving 10 bases between the germline ends. Germline CDR1 and CDR2: KGHDR and SFDVKD. The CDR3 consists of 13 residues. The CDR3 coding sequence is TGTGCCACCAGGGACTATCGAACCGGGGAGCTGTTTTTT. Translated: CATRDYRTGELFF.

V usage is TRBV3-1 (or the pseudogene TRBV3-2) and J usage is TRBJ2-3; TRBD2 aligns across 7 bases. The CDR3 consists of 14 residues. V shed 5 bases and J 6 bases; nucleotides not matched to a gene: 8. Looked up from germline, CDR1 is LGHDT and CDR2 is YNNKEL (reference sequence). CDR3 loop: CASSSTGGFDTQYF. CDR3 bases: TGTGCCAGCAGCTCGACGGGGGGATTCGATACGCAGTATTTT.

The V gene is TRBV5-4, the J gene TRBJ2-7, with a tentative D call TRBD2 (6 bases). The CDR3 contains 13 residues. The V and J ends lost 0 bases and 6 bases respectively, with 10 bases between them. The V gene's germline CDR1 is SGHNT and CDR2 YYREEE (reference sequence). The CDR3 DNA is TGTGCCAGCAGCTTGGTCGGGGGACTCGAGCAGTACTTC. It translates to CASSLVGGLEQYF. Drawing the rest from reference TRBV5-4 and TRBJ2-7, the complete variable domain is ETGVTQSPTHLIKTRGQQVTLRCSSQSGHNTVSWYQQALGQGPQFIFQYYREEENGRGNFPPRFSGLQFPNYSSELNVNALELDDSALYLCASSLVGGLEQYFGPGTRLTVT.

The chain links TRBV10-2 to TRBJ1-1; 8 bases line up with TRBD1. The CDR3 covers 15 residues. J was trimmed by 1 base and V by 7 bases; bases with no gene match: 8. The V gene's germline CDR1 is WSHSY and CDR2 SAAADI. DNA of the CDR3: TGCGCCAGCACATATATTGGGACAGGGAACACTGAAGCTTTCTTT. Translating gives CASTYIGTGNTEAFF.

This clone was counted only a few times. The chain couples TRBV19 to TRBJ2-1; 14 positions agree with TRBD2. V trimming: 7 bases; J trimming: 6 bases; junction bases outside the gene matches: 8. The CDR3 is made up of 16 amino acids. The germline V gene encodes CDR1 LNHDA and CDR2 SQIVND (reference sequence). This chain's CDR3 is CASKNRLAGGPNEQFF. In DNA, the CDR3 is TGTGCCAGTAAAAATCGACTAGCGGGAGGGCCCAATGAGCAGTTCTTC.

V and J are TRBV7-8 and TRBJ2-7, with 8 bases lining up with TRBD1. CDR1 is SGHVS, CDR2 FQNEAQ, per germline. The CDR3 totals 16 residues. V was pared by 5 bases and J by 0 bases, with 9 bases of the junction left unmatched. The CDR3 reads CASSTPRTGISYEQYF. As DNA, the CDR3 is TGTGCCAGCAGCACCCCCCGGACAGGGATCTCCTACGAGCAGTACTTC. The entire variable domain, with the rest obtained from reference TRBV7-8 and TRBJ2-7, is as follows: GAGVSQSPRYKVAKRGQDVALRCDPISGHVSLFWYQQALGQGPEFLTYFQNEAQLDKSGLPSDRFFAERPEGSVSTLKIQRTQQEDSAVYLCASSTPRTGISYEQYFGPGTRLTVT.

The chain is built from TRBV19 and TRBJ1-6; D may be TRBD1 (5 bases). V dropped 3 bases and J dropped 3 bases, with 9 bases sitting between them. The CDR3 length is 15 residues. Germline loops: CDR1 LNHDA, CDR2 SQIVND (reference sequence). The CDR3 region has the DNA TGTGCCAGTAGTATCGACGGGGGCTATAATTCACCCCTCCACTTT. Residues: CASSIDGGYNSPLHF.

The chain links TRBV6-1 to TRBJ2-4, with 7 nucleotides matching TRBD2. From germline, CDR1 is MNHNS and CDR2 SASEGT. This CDR3 is 15 amino acids long. The ends lost 0 bases at V and 5 bases at J; junction bases unmatched: 4. CDR3 bases: TGTGCCAGCAGTGAAGCCAGCCTAGCGGAAAACATTCAGTACTTC. This codes for CASSEASLAENIQYF.

The chain links TRBV9 to TRBJ1-4; D perhaps matches TRBD1 (5 bases). The CDR3 consists of 13 residues. The ends were cut back, 4 bases at V and 8 bases at J, with 12 bases in the middle. Germline V gene sequence: CDR1 SGDLS, CDR2 YYNGEE. CDR3 residues: CASSRGGGEKLFF. In DNA, the CDR3 is TGTGCCAGCAGCCGCGGCGGGGGGGAAAAACTGTTTTTT.